Listed below are T cell receptor beta chains from one sample, sequenced in a study of shared clonotypes between healthy human individuals. TCRdb's copy holds only in-frame clones and misses some; the assay was immunoSEQ multiplex PCR. In the table there are about 2.1 million clones, 80% to 95% of which are singletons. Source material: naive CD8+ T cells from PBMCs. Receptors were obtained from a man in his late teens or twenties in good health. Some clones in this sample may be carry-over from other donors' samples. Each CDR3 is given with its conserved first and last residue. Fields, in order: V gene, J gene, D gene, clone size, CDR3 protein, CDR3 DNA. The D gene is left open where the match is weak. A row's size may be missing; if present it is once, few, many or a size class.

v_call: TRBV18; j_call: TRBJ2-3; d_call: -; clone_size: -; cdr3_aa: CASSGTRTDTQYF; cdr3_nt: TGTGCCAGCTCGGGGACCCGCACAGATACGCAGTATTTT
v_call: TRBV10-1; j_call: TRBJ2-2; d_call: -; clone_size: -; cdr3_aa: CASSDIGGGTGELFF; cdr3_nt: TGCGCCAGCAGTGATATAGGAGGGGGCACCGGGGAGCTGTTTTTT
v_call: TRBV20-1; j_call: TRBJ1-1; d_call: TRBD1; clone_size: few; cdr3_aa: CSAIQGDAFF; cdr3_nt: TGCAGTGCCATCCAGGGGGATGCTTTCTTT
v_call: TRBV19; j_call: TRBJ1-5; d_call: TRBD1; clone_size: -; cdr3_aa: CASSLDRGLESNQPQHF; cdr3_nt: TGTGCCAGTAGCCTGGACAGGGGGCTGGAAAGCAATCAGCCCCAGCATTTT
v_call: TRBV28; j_call: TRBJ2-1; d_call: TRBD1; clone_size: -; cdr3_aa: CASSLWTGGLNEQFF; cdr3_nt: TGTGCCAGCAGTTTATGGACAGGGGGTTTGAATGAGCAGTTCTTC
v_call: TRBV6-5; j_call: TRBJ2-1; d_call: TRBD2; clone_size: -; cdr3_aa: CASSSPSGSQFF; cdr3_nt: TGTGCCAGCAGTTCCCCTAGCGGGTCGCAGTTCTTC
v_call: TRBV7-9; j_call: TRBJ1-2; d_call: TRBD1; clone_size: -; cdr3_aa: CASSVDRDSYTF; cdr3_nt: TGTGCCAGCAGCGTCGACAGGGACAGCTACACCTTC
v_call: TRBV6-1; j_call: TRBJ1-1; d_call: -; clone_size: -; cdr3_aa: CASSEARSAFF; cdr3_nt: TGTGCCAGCAGTGAAGCGCGGTCAGCTTTCTTT
v_call: TRBV5-8; j_call: TRBJ1-1; d_call: -; clone_size: -; cdr3_aa: CASSSEWKNTEAFF; cdr3_nt: TGTGCCAGCAGCTCGGAGTGGAAGAACACTGAAGCTTTCTTT
v_call: TRBV4-1; j_call: TRBJ2-5; d_call: TRBD1; clone_size: -; cdr3_aa: CASSQDGGQGYLGETQYF; cdr3_nt: TGCGCCAGCAGCCAAGATGGCGGACAGGGGTATTTGGGAGAGACCCAGTACTTC
v_call: TRBV2; j_call: TRBJ2-7; d_call: TRBD1; clone_size: -; cdr3_aa: CASSEPRNHPGQYSYEQYF; cdr3_nt: TGTGCCAGCAGTGAACCGCGAAACCACCCGGGACAGTACTCCTACGAGCAGTACTTC
v_call: TRBV29-1; j_call: TRBJ1-1; d_call: -; clone_size: -; cdr3_aa: CSVQDGGTEAFF; cdr3_nt: TGCAGCGTCCAAGACGGGGGTACTGAAGCTTTCTTT
v_call: TRBV6-5; j_call: TRBJ1-5; d_call: -; clone_size: -; cdr3_aa: CASSYSWQPNQPQHF; cdr3_nt: TGTGCCAGCAGTTACTCGTGGCAGCCCAATCAGCCCCAGCATTTT
v_call: TRBV11-2; j_call: TRBJ2-3; d_call: TRBD1; clone_size: -; cdr3_aa: CASKTGGGTDTQYF; cdr3_nt: TGTGCCAGCAAGACAGGGGGCGGCACAGATACGCAGTATTTT
v_call: TRBV15; j_call: TRBJ2-1; d_call: -; clone_size: -; cdr3_aa: CATSRGGNPYNEQFF; cdr3_nt: TGTGCCACCAGCAGAGGAGGGAACCCTTACAATGAGCAGTTCTTC
v_call: TRBV25-1; j_call: TRBJ2-7; d_call: -; clone_size: -; cdr3_aa: CASSDFGHEQYF; cdr3_nt: TGTGCCAGCAGTGACTTCGGTCACGAGCAGTACTTC
v_call: TRBV21-1; j_call: TRBJ1-4; d_call: -; clone_size: once; cdr3_aa: CASSIRDQGEKLFF; cdr3_nt: TGTGCCAGCAGCATCCGGGACCAGGGGGAAAAACTGTTTTTT
v_call: TRBV4-1; j_call: TRBJ1-4; d_call: -; clone_size: few; cdr3_aa: CASSLYHLERSTNEKLFF; cdr3_nt: TGCGCCAGCAGCCTGTATCATCTAGAGAGGTCAACTAATGAAAAACTGTTTTTT
v_call: TRBV29-1; j_call: TRBJ2-1; d_call: TRBD1; clone_size: -; cdr3_aa: CSVEDRGRNEQFF; cdr3_nt: TGCAGCGTAGAAGACAGGGGGCGGAATGAGCAGTTCTTC
v_call: TRBV7-2; j_call: TRBJ2-7; d_call: -; clone_size: -; cdr3_aa: CASSLPRREGFEQYF; cdr3_nt: TGTGCCAGCAGCTTACCTAGACGAGAAGGGTTCGAGCAGTACTTC
v_call: TRBV28; j_call: TRBJ2-1; d_call: TRBD2; clone_size: -; cdr3_aa: CASSSRTSRSYNEQFF; cdr3_nt: TGTGCCAGCAGTTCCAGGACTAGCCGGTCCTACAATGAGCAGTTCTTC
v_call: TRBV5-8; j_call: TRBJ2-7; d_call: -; clone_size: -; cdr3_aa: CASSIQTGFLDPTTEQYF; cdr3_nt: TGTGCCAGCAGCATACAGACAGGTTTCCTTGACCCTACGACGGAGCAGTACTTC
v_call: TRBV7-9; j_call: TRBJ1-1; d_call: -; clone_size: -; cdr3_aa: CASSSALKAEAFF; cdr3_nt: TGTGCCAGCAGCAGCGCTCTCAAGGCGGAAGCTTTCTTT
v_call: TRBV27; j_call: TRBJ2-3; d_call: TRBD2; clone_size: once; cdr3_aa: CASRAGDYRPGDTQYF; cdr3_nt: TGTGCCAGCAGGGCGGGGGACTACCGCCCGGGGGATACGCAGTATTTT
v_call: TRBV4-3; j_call: TRBJ2-5; d_call: TRBD1; clone_size: -; cdr3_aa: CASSHSLGRGSNETQYF; cdr3_nt: TGCGCCAGCAGCCACTCCCTGGGCAGGGGGAGTAATGAGACCCAGTACTTC
v_call: TRBV7-9; j_call: TRBJ1-5; d_call: TRBD1; clone_size: -; cdr3_aa: CASSPQGAGRGPQHF; cdr3_nt: TGTGCCAGCAGCCCTCAGGGGGCAGGCAGGGGGCCCCAGCATTTT
v_call: TRBV28; j_call: TRBJ2-3; d_call: TRBD1; clone_size: -; cdr3_aa: CASIEGTGTTDTQYF; cdr3_nt: TGTGCCAGCATCGAGGGGACAGGGACCACAGATACGCAGTATTTT
v_call: TRBV9; j_call: TRBJ1-2; d_call: -; clone_size: -; cdr3_aa: CASSPGQKVTNYGYTF; cdr3_nt: TGTGCCAGCAGCCCAGGACAGAAAGTTACTAACTATGGCTACACCTTC
v_call: TRBV5-1; j_call: TRBJ1-6; d_call: TRBD1; clone_size: -; cdr3_aa: CASSVDRAESSSYNSPLHF; cdr3_nt: TGCGCCAGCAGCGTGGACAGGGCCGAGTCGAGCTCCTATAATTCACCCCTCCACTTT
v_call: TRBV13; j_call: TRBJ1-1; d_call: -; clone_size: -; cdr3_aa: CASTSLFGRDTEAFF; cdr3_nt: TGTGCCAGCACCTCTCTTTTTGGGAGGGACACTGAAGCTTTCTTT
v_call: TRBV29-1; j_call: TRBJ2-7; d_call: -; clone_size: -; cdr3_aa: CSVEKTGRSYEQYF; cdr3_nt: TGCAGCGTTGAAAAGACAGGACGGTCCTACGAGCAGTACTTC
v_call: TRBV4-3; j_call: TRBJ1-1; d_call: -; clone_size: -; cdr3_aa: CASSQVDGAAEAFF; cdr3_nt: TGCGCCAGCAGCCAAGTCGATGGGGCGGCTGAAGCTTTCTTT
v_call: TRBV28; j_call: TRBJ1-1; d_call: TRBD1; clone_size: once; cdr3_aa: CASSLLRQGAGTEAFF; cdr3_nt: TGTGCCAGCAGTTTACTCCGACAGGGCGCGGGAACTGAAGCTTTCTTT
v_call: TRBV11-3; j_call: TRBJ2-3; d_call: TRBD2; clone_size: -; cdr3_aa: CASSHQTSGTDTQYF; cdr3_nt: TGTGCCAGCAGCCATCAGACTAGCGGCACAGATACGCAGTATTTT
v_call: TRBV27; j_call: TRBJ2-7; d_call: -; clone_size: -; cdr3_aa: CASSGGGEQYF; cdr3_nt: TGTGCCAGCAGCGGTGGGGGCGAGCAGTACTTC
v_call: TRBV19; j_call: TRBJ2-7; d_call: -; clone_size: -; cdr3_aa: CASSKDREGVNEQYF; cdr3_nt: TGTGCCAGTAGTAAAGACAGGGAGGGGGTGAACGAGCAGTACTTC
v_call: TRBV12-5; j_call: TRBJ1-1; d_call: TRBD1; clone_size: -; cdr3_aa: CASGSTQGDNTEAFF; cdr3_nt: TGTGCTAGTGGTTCGACCCAGGGGGACAACACTGAAGCTTTCTTT
v_call: TRBV5-1; j_call: TRBJ1-1; d_call: TRBD1; clone_size: -; cdr3_aa: CASSTLDRGGTEAFF; cdr3_nt: TGCGCCAGCAGCACCCTTGACAGGGGTGGCACTGAAGCTTTCTTT
v_call: TRBV5-1; j_call: TRBJ1-1; d_call: -; clone_size: -; cdr3_aa: CASSFLSRQKDTEAFF; cdr3_nt: TGCGCCAGCAGCTTCCTTTCAAGGCAGAAGGACACTGAAGCTTTCTTT
v_call: TRBV27; j_call: TRBJ1-1; d_call: TRBD1; clone_size: -; cdr3_aa: CASGTGGTEAFF; cdr3_nt: TGTGCCAGCGGTACAGGGGGCACTGAAGCTTTCTTT
v_call: TRBV28; j_call: TRBJ2-1; d_call: TRBD2; clone_size: -; cdr3_aa: CASSFTLAGRGEQFF; cdr3_nt: TGTGCCAGCAGTTTTACCCTAGCGGGACGGGGTGAGCAGTTCTTC
v_call: TRBV7-9; j_call: TRBJ2-2; d_call: TRBD1; clone_size: once; cdr3_aa: CASSGRGRMEELFF; cdr3_nt: TGTGCCAGCAGCGGCAGGGGGCGAATGGAGGAGCTGTTTTTT
v_call: TRBV27; j_call: TRBJ1-1; d_call: -; clone_size: -; cdr3_aa: CASSLIGGRTEAFF; cdr3_nt: TGTGCCAGCAGTTTAATTGGGGGTCGCACTGAAGCTTTCTTT
v_call: TRBV7-3; j_call: TRBJ2-5; d_call: -; clone_size: -; cdr3_aa: CASRLLRNVGKDEETQYF; cdr3_nt: TGTGCCAGCAGGCTCCTGCGGAACGTTGGGAAGGATGAAGAGACCCAGTACTTC
v_call: TRBV2; j_call: TRBJ2-3; d_call: TRBD2; clone_size: -; cdr3_aa: CASSLGTSGNTDTQYF; cdr3_nt: TGTGCCAGCTCATTAGGGACTAGCGGAAACACAGATACGCAGTATTTT
v_call: TRBV14; j_call: TRBJ1-2; d_call: -; clone_size: -; cdr3_aa: CASSQTENYGYTF; cdr3_nt: TGTGCCAGCAGCCAGACGGAAAACTATGGCTACACCTTC
v_call: TRBV6-1; j_call: TRBJ2-2; d_call: TRBD2; clone_size: -; cdr3_aa: CASSARLAGVPGELFF; cdr3_nt: TGTGCCAGCAGTGCCCGACTAGCGGGAGTCCCCGGGGAGCTGTTTTTT
v_call: TRBV5-5; j_call: TRBJ2-7; d_call: TRBD2; clone_size: -; cdr3_aa: CASSPPGTTAYEQYF; cdr3_nt: TGTGCCAGCAGCCCTCCCGGGACTACCGCCTACGAGCAGTACTTC
v_call: TRBV27; j_call: TRBJ2-7; d_call: TRBD2; clone_size: -; cdr3_aa: CASSPRLAGGPGEQYF; cdr3_nt: TGTGCCAGCAGTCCGCGACTAGCGGGAGGGCCGGGCGAGCAGTACTTC
v_call: TRBV7-9; j_call: TRBJ2-7; d_call: -; clone_size: -; cdr3_aa: CASSLGWTPEGEQYF; cdr3_nt: TGTGCCAGCAGCTTAGGGTGGACCCCAGAGGGGGAGCAGTACTTC
v_call: TRBV28; j_call: TRBJ2-1; d_call: TRBD2; clone_size: -; cdr3_aa: CASSYGLARNEQFF; cdr3_nt: TGTGCCAGCAGTTATGGACTAGCTCGCAATGAGCAGTTCTTC
v_call: TRBV7-3; j_call: TRBJ2-4; d_call: -; clone_size: -; cdr3_aa: CASSSAGPKAKNIQYF; cdr3_nt: TGTGCCAGCAGCTCAGCTGGGCCCAAAGCCAAAAACATTCAGTACTTC